What follows describes a single T cell receptor (beta chain). The antigen is not known. This specimen belongs to a study of shared clonotypes between healthy human individuals. TCRdb keeps only in-frame clones here, not all; method: immunoSEQ multiplex PCR. Among about 510,000 clones listed, roughly 79% were seen once. Each sample came from a Caucasian adult donor living in Nashville, Tennessee. Around 90 million PBMCs served as the genomic DNA source for unsorted samples. Findings and caveats of the study: In having few donors, the study represented limited genetic and exposure-history diversity. Sequencing depth was a factor that was expected to affect clonotype sharing among donors.

This sequence originates from a woman aged 35 to 49 in good health. Some clones in this sample may be carry-over from other donors' samples. Material: PBMCs.

CDR3 protein: CATSRDSNSYEQYF. Written as DNA, the CDR3 is TGTGCCACCAGCCGCGACAGTAACTCCTACGAGCAGTACTTC. The chain uses TRBV15 and TRBJ2-7, with D perhaps TRBD1 (5 bases). Germline V gene lookup returns CDR1 LNHNV and CDR2 YYDKDF (reference sequence). V lost 5 bases to trimming and J lost 0 bases, with 11 bases between them. This CDR3 region has 14 residues.